Below are 23 T cell receptor beta chains sequenced from a single sample in a study of CD8 T cells in Susac syndrome. Reverse transcription of about 0.5 to 1 ug RNA was carried out with random hexamers. In TCRdb, the immunoSEQ multiplex PCR reads were re-called with MiXCR into one record per CDR3 protein. The table shows 180,000 or so distinct CDR3 sequences, with over 90% occurring only once. The sequenced sample was CD4+ T cells from PBMCs. Receptor source: a human donor with multiple sclerosis.

The chain couples TRBV18 to TRBJ1-1; tentative D call: TRBD1 (5 bases). CDR1 and CDR2 from the germline V gene are KGHSH and LQKENI. Trimming removed 2 bases from V and 0 bases from J, with 7 bases in between. The CDR3 covers 14 residues. CDR3 bases: TGTGCCAGCTCACCAGACAGCGTGAACACTGAAGCTTTCTTT. This translates into CASSPDSVNTEAFF.

The chain links TRBV20-1 to TRBJ2-7; 8 bases align to TRBD2. The germline gives CDR1 DFQATT, CDR2 SNEGSKA (reference sequence). The CDR3 consists of 12 residues. V lost 6 bases and J lost 0; bases outside the gene matches: 1. This CDR3 reads CSALADSYEQYF. DNA for the CDR3: TGCAGTGCACTAGCGGACTCCTACGAGCAGTACTTC.

This clonotype was found once. V usage is TRBV14 and J usage is TRBJ1-1; perhaps TRBD1 as D (5 bases). CDR3 size: 14 residues. Germline CDR1 and CDR2: SGHDN and FVKESK. The V gene lost 0 bases and the J gene lost 5 bases, with 10 bases spanning the gap. As DNA, the CDR3 is TGTGCCAGCAGCCAAGACCGGGGCGGAACTGAAGCTTTCTTT. Translated, it gives CASSQDRGGTEAFF.

Comment on this clonotype: The junction shows a germline mismatch at one end, possibly a read error. The chain is built from TRBV7-2 and TRBJ2-7; D is undetermined. The CDR3 has 15 residues. The germline gives CDR1 SGHTA, CDR2 FQGNSA. CDR3 coding DNA: TGTGCCAGCAGTTTAGAGAGGCATCCAATCTACGAGCAGTACTTC. Its translation: CASSLERHPIYEQYF.

The chain has TRBV9 and TRBJ2-5; TRBD1 aligns across 7 bases. Germline lookup yields CDR1 SGDLS and CDR2 YYNGEE. CDR3 length: 17 residues. V lost 3 bases and J lost 2; bases outside the gene matches: 13. The CDR3 coding sequence is TGTGCCAGCAGCGGACATTCCCGGGACAGCGTTCAAGAGACCCAGTACTTC. The encoded protein is CASSGHSRDSVQETQYF.

As DNA, the CDR3 is TGTGCCAGCACATCTTCCCAGAGCAATCAGCCCCAGCATTTT. Translated, it gives CASTSSQSNQPQHF. The chain uses TRBV12-3 or TRBV12-4 and TRBJ1-5, with unresolved D. The CDR3 has 14 amino acids. The V and J ends lost 7 bases and 1 base respectively, with 11 bases between them.

The rearrangement links TRBV20-1 to TRBJ1-2; no firm D call. V lost 3 bases to trimming and J lost 2 bases, with 4 bases between them. There are 11 residues in the CDR3. From germline, CDR1 is DFQATT and CDR2 SNEGSKA (reference sequence). CDR3 sequence (DNA): TGCAGTGCTAGCGGCAACTATGGCTACACCTTC. Its translation: CSASGNYGYTF.

This chain connects TRBV3-1 to TRBJ2-7; D gene uncertain. V lost 4 bases and J 3 bases, leaving 7 bases between the germline ends. This CDR3 has 12 amino acids. Per germline, CDR1 LGHDT and CDR2 YNNKEL (reference sequence). CDR3 amino acids: CASSLVDYEQYF. The DNA of the CDR3 is TGTGCCAGCAGCCTCGTAGACTACGAGCAGTACTTC.

The chain couples TRBV11-2 to TRBJ2-7; D unresolved. V was clipped by 4 bases and J by 9 bases, with 16 bases between them. Germline V CDR1 and CDR2: SGHAT, FQNNGV. The CDR3 runs to 13 residues. The CDR3 here is CASSSSTLRTQYF. The CDR3 bases are TGTGCCAGCAGCTCCTCCACTTTGAGGACGCAGTACTTC.

The chain combines TRBV20-1 with TRBJ1-2, with D uncertain. Deletions cut 4 bases from V and 3 bases from J, with 6 bases between. Germline V gives CDR1 DFQATT, CDR2 SNEGSKA (reference sequence). The CDR3 totals 11 residues. As DNA, the CDR3 is TGCAGTGCTATACCTCACTATGGCTACACCTTC. The encoded protein is CSAIPHYGYTF.

This chain uses TRBV5-4 with TRBJ2-7; no clear D. The ends were cut back, 4 bases at V and 0 bases at J, with 26 bases in the middle. The CDR3 length is 19 residues. Germline V lookup: CDR1 SGHNT, CDR2 YYREEE (reference sequence). CDR3 sequence: CASSPGGVTGGIGSYEQYF. CDR3 in DNA: TGTGCCAGCAGCCCGGGTGGCGTAACGGGCGGAATCGGCTCCTACGAGCAGTACTTC.

The chain couples TRBV5-1 to TRBJ1-1; 9 bases fit TRBD1. The CDR3 is made up of 14 amino acids. CDR1 SGHRS and CDR2 YFSETQ come from the germline V gene. V lost 4 bases and J lost 1; bases outside the gene matches: 2. DNA of the CDR3: TGCGCCAGCAGCCCGGACAGGGGGAACACTGAAGCTTTCTTT. This encodes CASSPDRGNTEAFF.

This chain connects TRBV7-8 to TRBJ1-1; no reliable D call. The ends were cut back, 5 bases at V and 2 bases at J, with 15 bases in the middle. The CDR3 spans 15 residues. Germline CDR1 reads SGHVS; CDR2 reads FQNEAQ. Written as DNA, the CDR3 is TGTGCCAGCAGCCGCCGAGGGCAGGCCAACACTGAAGCTTTCTTT. Its protein product is CASSRRGQANTEAFF.

The rearrangement joins TRBV9 to TRBJ1-4; 7 bases fit TRBD1. CDR3 size: 17 residues. Germline trimming cut 3 bases from V and 0 bases from J; bases unmatched to any gene: 8. Germline values: CDR1 SGDLS, CDR2 YYNGEE. CDR3 sequence reads: CASSGGRGSATNEKLFF. In DNA, the CDR3 is TGTGCCAGCAGCGGTGGCAGGGGGTCGGCAACTAATGAAAAACTGTTTTTT.

The DNA for the CDR3 is TGTGCCAGCAGCCAAGCGGCGGGAAACAGCAACGAGCAGTACTTC. Translating gives CASSQAAGNSNEQYF. V and J are TRBV3-1 and TRBJ2-7; tentative D call: TRBD2 (6 bases). Trimming stripped 1 base from V and 5 bases from J, with 15 bases between. CDR1 is LGHDT and CDR2 is YNNKEL in the germline V gene (reference sequence). The CDR3 sequence is 15 residues long.

The V and J genes are TRBV25-1 and TRBJ1-2; no reliable D call. Deletions cut 11 bases from V and 8 bases from J, with 15 bases between. The CDR3 contains 11 residues. From germline, CDR1 is MGHDK and CDR2 SYGVNS. CDR3 nucleotides: TGTGCCTCGTCTAGAGGCTGGGGCTACACCTTC. Protein sequence: CASSRGWGYTF.

A remark on this clonotype: The junction departs from germline at one end; a sequencing error may be responsible. The rearrangement uses TRBV27 and TRBJ1-6; D is unclear. From germline, CDR1 is MNHEY and CDR2 SMNVEV (reference sequence). This CDR3 is built from 12 residues. CDR3 amino acids: CASSLNNSPLHF. CDR3 sequence (DNA): TGTGCCAGCAGTTTAAATAATTCACCCCTCCATTTT.

The genes are TRBV12-3 or TRBV12-4 and TRBJ2-3; D unresolved. The CDR3 sequence is 14 residues long. The V end was cut by 2 bases, the J end by 2 bases, with 8 bases between. The CDR3 loop reads CASSLYGVTDTQYF. In DNA, the CDR3 is TGTGCCAGCAGTTTATACGGCGTCACAGATACGCAGTATTTT.

This chain uses TRBV6-5 with TRBJ1-1, with 11 nucleotides matching TRBD1. The length of the CDR3 is 12 residues. V trimming: 9 bases; J trimming: 4 bases; junction bases outside the gene matches: 1. Germline V gene data show CDR1 as MNHEY and CDR2 as SVGAGI. The CDR3 spells CASGTGGTEAFF. CDR3 DNA sequence: TGTGCCAGTGGGACAGGGGGCACTGAAGCTTTCTTT.

The chain has TRBV29-1 and TRBJ2-7; tentative D call: TRBD2 (6 bases). CDR1 SQVTM and CDR2 ANQGSEA come from the germline V gene. The CDR3 extends over 11 amino acids. V lost 7 bases and J lost 4, with 11 bases in between. The CDR3 region is CSAGEFYEQYF. CDR3 nucleotide sequence: TGCAGCGCGGGGGAGTTTTACGAGCAGTACTTC.

The chain links TRBV12-3 or TRBV12-4 to TRBJ1-5; D unresolved. With 2 bases removed from V and 6 bases from J, the gap between germline ends came to 17 bases. The CDR3 is 16 residues long. Here the CDR3 DNA reads TGTGCCAGCAGTTTACTCCTGGGCGGGCGTCCTCAGCCCCAGCATTTT. It is translated as CASSLLLGGRPQPQHF.

This clonotype was seen just once. V gene TRBV29-1 combines with J gene TRBJ2-1; 10 bases align to TRBD1. Germline values: CDR1 SQVTM, CDR2 ANQGSEA. The CDR3 loop spans 12 amino acids. The CDR3 here is CSPGTGDNEQFF. In DNA form, the CDR3 reads TGCAGTCCCGGGACAGGGGACAATGAGCAGTTCTTC.

This clonotype has only one observation. The rearrangement links TRBV3-1 to TRBJ2-1, with 8 bases aligning to TRBD2. The CDR3 length is 15 residues. Germline V gives CDR1 LGHDT, CDR2 YNNKEL (reference sequence). V lost 0 bases and J lost 2; bases outside the gene matches: 0. The DNA of the CDR3 is TGTGCCAGCAGCCAAGAACTAGCGGCCTACAATGAGCAGTTCTTC. It codes for CASSQELAAYNEQFF.